Following are 19 T cell receptor beta chains from one sample sequenced in a study of OX40 agonist ivuxolimab in advanced cancers. Library preparation used the immunoSEQ multiplex PCR assay. Drawn from immuneACCESS, this table holds only the in-frame rearrangements with V and J called that TCRdb kept. Clones are partly lost; checked studies trace under half to an unresolved V gene and leave the rest unexplained. The sample table records about 65,000 clones; around 86% of these occur just once. Together, the top ten hold 0.38% of the sample. Sequenced here: CD4+ or CD8+ T cells sorted from blood, sampled in a trial of the OX40 agonist ivuxolimab. The source is an adult with an advanced solid tumor such as melanoma, head and neck, liver or kidney cancer.

This clone was detected only once. This chain's CDR3 is CASSEVPRSGNTEAFF. The CDR3 DNA follows: TGTGCCAGCAGTGAAGTTCCTCGATCCGGGAACACTGAAGCTTTCTTT. The chain joins TRBV6-1 to TRBJ1-1; no clear D. V was pared by 1 base and J by 1 base, with 13 bases between. CDR1 and CDR2 (germline): MNHNS, SASEGT. The CDR3 length is 16 residues.

J is TRBJ2-6 and V is TRBV5-1; D unclear. In germline, CDR1 is SGHRS, CDR2 YFSETQ. The CDR3 consists of 14 residues. V was pared by 3 bases and J by 4 bases, with 8 bases between. CDR3 coding DNA: TGCGCCAGCAGCTCTACATCCGGGGCCAACGTCCTGACTTTC. This gives the protein CASSSTSGANVLTF.

The chain carries TRBV9 and TRBJ1-3; weak D call: TRBD1 (5 bases). The CDR3 totals 16 residues. Germline CDR1 and CDR2: SGDLS and YYNGEE. Deletions cut 4 bases from V and 0 bases from J, with 14 bases between. The CDR3 is CASSFHDSYSGNTIYF. The CDR3 coding sequence is TGTGCCAGCAGCTTCCACGACAGCTACTCTGGAAACACCATATATTTT.

The rearrangement links TRBV11-2 to TRBJ1-2; D remains ambiguous. The CDR3 has 13 residues. Germline loops: CDR1 SGHAT, CDR2 FQNNGV. Trimming shortened V by 0 bases and J by 7 bases, and 9 bases separated the two germline ends. This CDR3 is CASSLDESSGYTF. The CDR3 nucleotides read TGTGCCAGCAGCTTAGACGAGTCCTCTGGCTACACCTTC.

The J gene is TRBJ1-3, the V gene TRBV6-5, with D hard to call. V lost 0 bases and J lost 4, with 10 bases in between. CDR3 length equals 15 residues. The germline V gene encodes CDR1 MNHEY and CDR2 SVGAGI. The CDR3 region is CASSYSIEAGNTIYF. The CDR3 DNA follows: TGTGCCAGCAGTTACTCGATTGAAGCGGGAAACACCATATATTTT.

V usage is TRBV10-3 and J usage is TRBJ1-2; D is unresolved. The CDR3 is 14 amino acids. Germline CDR1 and CDR2: ENHRY and SYGVKD. V was clipped by 6 bases and J by 0 bases, with 11 bases between them. DNA for the CDR3: TGTGCCATCAGATCGGCCCTCGCTAACTATGGCTACACCTTC. Amino acids: CAIRSALANYGYTF.

The sample holds one count of this clone. The chain is built from TRBV15 and TRBJ2-2, with D uncertain. There are 17 residues in the CDR3. V lost 1 base to trimming and J lost 1 base, with 13 bases between them. Germline assignment: CDR1 LNHNV and CDR2 YYDKDF (reference sequence). DNA for the CDR3: TGTGCCACCAGCAGAGCCCTGGGTCAGCTGAACACCGGGGAGCTGTTTTTT. It yields the protein CATSRALGQLNTGELFF.

The gene calls are TRBV10-1 and TRBJ2-3; D is perhaps TRBD2 (6 bases). V was trimmed by 5 bases and J by 6 bases, leaving 12 bases between them. Germline V gives CDR1 WNHNN, CDR2 SYGVQD (reference sequence). The CDR3 has 13 residues. As DNA, the CDR3 is TGCGCCAGCAGTCTCGGGAGACAGGATACGCAGTATTTT. Its protein is CASSLGRQDTQYF.

This chain uses TRBV19 with TRBJ2-5, with 8 bases identical to TRBD1. V shed 4 bases, J shed 5 bases, and the junction held 3 bases outside the gene matches. The CDR3 extends over 13 amino acids. From germline, CDR1 is LNHDA and CDR2 SQIVND (reference sequence). CDR3 nucleotide sequence: TGTGCCAGTAGTACGACAGGGGAGGAGACCCAGTACTTC. It codes for CASSTTGEETQYF.

The V and J genes are TRBV5-1 and TRBJ2-7; possibly TRBD2 for D (6 bases). CDR1 and CDR2 (germline): SGHRS, YFSETQ. The CDR3 extends over 14 amino acids. V lost 4 bases and J 2 bases, leaving 13 bases between the germline ends. The CDR3 loop is CASSGGLFTYEQYF. The CDR3 DNA sequence: TGCGCCAGCAGCGGGGGACTGTTTACCTACGAGCAGTACTTC.

This clone was detected only a few times. This sequence joins TRBV6-1 and TRBJ1-6, with no clear D. Germline CDR1 and CDR2: MNHNS and SASEGT. The germline V and J ends were trimmed by 2 bases and 6 bases, with 20 bases remaining between them. This CDR3 region has 18 residues. The CDR3 protein is CASSEHGRHRLTNSPLHF. The CDR3, as DNA: TGTGCCAGCAGTGAACATGGACGCCATAGATTAACTAATTCACCCCTCCACTTT.

This sequence joins TRBV18 and TRBJ2-2; the D gene could be TRBD1 or TRBD2 (5 bases each). Germline assignment: CDR1 KGHSH and CDR2 LQKENI. The ends were cut back, 10 bases at V and 0 bases at J, with 21 bases in the middle. CDR3 size: 17 residues. The CDR3 sequence is CATSQSRGVSNTGELFF. As DNA, the CDR3 is TGTGCCACCTCCCAGAGCCGGGGCGTTTCGAACACCGGGGAGCTGTTTTTT. Full variable domain (outside the CDR3, taken from reference TRBV18 and TRBJ2-2): NAGVMQNPRHLVRRRGQEARLRCSPMKGHSHVYWYRQLPEEGLKFMVYLQKENIIDESGMPKERFSAEFPKEGPSILRIQQVVRGDSAAYFCATSQSRGVSNTGELFFGEGSRLTVL.

The V call is TRBV7-2, the J call TRBJ2-1; D uncertain. This CDR3 comprises 13 residues. V was trimmed by 2 bases and J by 9 bases, leaving 11 bases between them. CDR1 and CDR2 (germline): SGHTA, FQGNSA. The CDR3 sequence: CASSLYMVAEQFF. CDR3 bases: TGTGCCAGCAGCTTATATATGGTGGCTGAGCAGTTCTTC.

The gene calls are TRBV5-1 and TRBJ2-1; 9 bases are a match to TRBD1. This CDR3 comprises 14 residues. With 7 bases clipped from V and 4 bases from J, the junction kept 6 bases outside the gene matches. Germline CDR1 reads SGHRS; CDR2 reads YFSETQ. CDR3 sequence reads: CASFGQGLYNEQFF. CDR3 DNA sequence: TGCGCCAGCTTCGGACAGGGGCTTTACAATGAGCAGTTCTTC. Looking up the rest from reference TRBV5-1 and TRBJ2-1 gives the full variable domain: KAGVTQTPRYLIKTRGQQVTLSCSPISGHRSVSWYQQTPGQGLQFLFEYFSETQRNKGNFPGRFSGRQFSNSRSEMNVSTLELGDSALYLCASFGQGLYNEQFFGPGTRLTVL.

V is TRBV7-2 and J is TRBJ2-1, with 13 bases lining up with TRBD2. The CDR3 contains 16 residues. The germline CDR1 and CDR2 sequences are SGHTA and FQGNSA. The trim removed 7 bases at V and 3 bases at J, leaving 6 bases unmatched. The CDR3 DNA is TGTGCCAGCAACCCGACTAGCGGGGGGTACTACAATGAGCAGTTCTTC. It encodes CASNPTSGGYYNEQFF.

The gene calls are TRBV21-1 and TRBJ1-6; the table's D call, TRBD1, was not checked against the DNA. TRBV21-1 is listed as a pseudogene. The CDR3 totals 18 residues. The CDR3 loop is CASSTHPRQAQTISPLHF. The CDR3 nucleotides read TGTGCCAGCAGCACCCACCCACGACAGGCTCAAACTATTTCACCCCTCCACTTT.

The rearrangement links TRBV6-5 to TRBJ1-1; D gene uncertain. CDR1 is MNHEY, CDR2 SVGAGI, per germline. The CDR3 consists of 12 residues. V was pared by 2 bases and J by 1 base, with 2 bases between. The CDR3 is CASSYQNTEAFF. The CDR3 coding sequence is TGTGCCAGCAGTTACCAGAACACTGAAGCTTTCTTT.

The V and J genes are TRBV11-1 and TRBJ2-1; 11 nucleotides align to TRBD2. Germline V gene data show CDR1 as SGHAT and CDR2 as FQDESV (reference sequence). The CDR3 loop spans 15 amino acids. The V gene end was trimmed by 6 bases and the J gene end by 6 bases; junction bases not matched to a gene: 7. The DNA for the CDR3 is TGTGCCAGCAGTTACTCTAGCGGGGGGTCCAATGAGCAGTTCTTC. Protein: CASSYSSGGSNEQFF.

The chain carries TRBV18 and TRBJ1-1, with D maybe TRBD1 (5 bases). V lost 3 bases and J 1 base, leaving 15 bases between the germline ends. CDR1 KGHSH and CDR2 LQKENI come from the germline V gene. This CDR3 has 16 residues. The CDR3 DNA reads TGTGCCAGCTCACCTCTGAGGGCGGGGCGGAACACTGAAGCTTTCTTT. Translating gives CASSPLRAGRNTEAFF.